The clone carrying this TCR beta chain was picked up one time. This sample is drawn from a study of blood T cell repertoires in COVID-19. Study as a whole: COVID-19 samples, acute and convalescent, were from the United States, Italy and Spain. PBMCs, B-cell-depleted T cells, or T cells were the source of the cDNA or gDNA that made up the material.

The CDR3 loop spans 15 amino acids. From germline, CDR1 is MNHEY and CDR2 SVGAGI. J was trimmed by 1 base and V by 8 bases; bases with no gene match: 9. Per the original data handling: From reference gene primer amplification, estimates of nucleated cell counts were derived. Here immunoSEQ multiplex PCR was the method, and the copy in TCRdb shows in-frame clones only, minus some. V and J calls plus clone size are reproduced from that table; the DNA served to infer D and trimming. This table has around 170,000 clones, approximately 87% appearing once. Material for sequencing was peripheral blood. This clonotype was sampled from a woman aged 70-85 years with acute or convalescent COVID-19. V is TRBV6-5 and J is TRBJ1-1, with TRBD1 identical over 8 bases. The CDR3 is CASPQRGQANTEAFF. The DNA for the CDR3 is TGTGCCAGCCCCCAACGGGGACAGGCGAACACTGAAGCTTTCTTT.